The 8 T cell receptor beta chains below were found in one sample sequenced in a study of blood T cell repertoires in COVID-19. TCRdb keeps only in-frame clones here, not all; method: immunoSEQ multiplex PCR. The table has 50,000 to 65,000 clones, roughly 83% seen once; the top ten hold 16%. The material sequenced was peripheral blood. The receptor source for this set is a man aged 55 to 70 with COVID-19, enrolled during active disease.

This clone was seen a single time. V is TRBV24-1 and J is TRBJ2-3; no clear D. Trimming removed 5 bases from V and 0 bases from J, with 5 bases in between. In germline, CDR1 is KGHDR, CDR2 SFDVKD. There are 13 residues in the CDR3. CDR3 sequence (DNA): TGTGCCACCAGTGTAGCTAGCACAGATACGCAGTATTTT. This translates into CATSVASTDTQYF.

This clone was counted a single time. V is TRBV13 and J is TRBJ2-3; no definite D call. The CDR3 sequence is 14 residues long. Germline V gene data show CDR1 as PRHDT and CDR2 as FYEKMQ (reference sequence). V lost 6 bases and J 4 bases, leaving 14 bases between the germline ends. The CDR3, as DNA: TGTGCCAGCAGGTTCCTCCTTAGCTCAGATACGCAGTATTTT. Translated, it gives CASRFLLSSDTQYF. The full variable domain, rest sourced from reference TRBV13 and TRBJ2-3, is AAGVIQSPRHLIKEKRETATLKCYPIPRHDTVYWYQQGPGQDPQFLISFYEKMQSDKGSIPDRFSAQQFSDYHSELNMSSLELGDSALYFCASRFLLSSDTQYFGPGTRLTVL.

This rearrangement joins TRBV7-9 to TRBJ2-5, with 8 nucleotides matching TRBD1. The CDR3 runs 14 residues. V gave up 4 bases and J gave up 4 bases; unmatched junction bases: 5. CDR1 is SEHNR, CDR2 FQNEAQ, per germline (reference sequence). CDR3: CASSSPQGAETQYF. The CDR3 DNA follows: TGTGCCAGCAGCTCCCCCCAGGGGGCAGAGACCCAGTACTTC. Together with reference TRBV7-9 and TRBJ2-5, the CDR3 gives the full variable domain: DTGVSQNPRHKITKRGQNVTFRCDPISEHNRLYWYRQTLGQGPEFLTYFQNEAQLEKSRLLSDRFSAERPKGSFSTLEIQRTEQGDSAMYLCASSSPQGAETQYFGPGTRLLVL.

The gene calls are TRBV19 and TRBJ2-5; D possibly corresponds to TRBD2 (6 bases). The CDR3 extends over 13 amino acids. The germline V gene has CDR1 LNHDA and CDR2 SQIVND (reference sequence). V was shortened by 6 bases and J by 5 bases, with 13 bases between the two germline ends. CDR3 DNA: TGTGCCAGTAGGCCTACTAGCCGGGAGACCCAGTACTTC. It yields the protein CASRPTSRETQYF.

The rearrangement joins TRBV15 to TRBJ2-7, with TRBD2 identical over 10 bases. The junction had 6 bases not matched to a gene; V was cut back by 2 bases and J by 5 bases. The germline V gene encodes CDR1 LNHNV and CDR2 YYDKDF (reference sequence). This CDR3 is built from 15 residues. The CDR3 bases are TGTGCCACCAGCAGACAGCGGGGGGGCCCTCACGAGCAGTACTTC. This encodes CATSRQRGGPHEQYF.

The CDR3 sequence is CASSLGGGLGETQYF. The CDR3 nucleotides are TGTGCCAGCAGCTTGGGTGGGGGACTTGGGGAGACCCAGTACTTC. The rearrangement joins TRBV7-3 to TRBJ2-5; D possibly corresponds to TRBD2 (6 bases). V dropped 3 bases and J dropped 5 bases, with 16 bases sitting between them. CDR3 length: 15 amino acids. CDR1 and CDR2 (germline): SGHTA, FQGTGA.

The J gene is TRBJ2-7, the V gene TRBV2; TRBD2 might be the D (6 bases). This CDR3 is 14 amino acids long. V was clipped by 5 bases and J by 6 bases, with 17 bases between them. Germline V gene sequence: CDR1 SNHLY, CDR2 FYNNEI. The CDR3 protein is CASSPTLAGSEQYF. In DNA, the CDR3 is TGTGCCAGCAGTCCTACTCTTGCGGGGAGCGAGCAGTACTTC.

The J gene is TRBJ1-4, the V gene TRBV6-1; 9 bases are a match to TRBD1. This CDR3 spans 16 amino acids. The J segment lost 5 bases and the V segment lost 4 bases, leaving 8 bases of the junction unmatched. Germline V lookup: CDR1 MNHNS, CDR2 SASEGT. The CDR3 loop is CASSGPPGTGNEKLFF. CDR3 nucleotide sequence: TGTGCCAGCAGTGGGCCCCCCGGGACAGGGAATGAAAAACTGTTTTTT.